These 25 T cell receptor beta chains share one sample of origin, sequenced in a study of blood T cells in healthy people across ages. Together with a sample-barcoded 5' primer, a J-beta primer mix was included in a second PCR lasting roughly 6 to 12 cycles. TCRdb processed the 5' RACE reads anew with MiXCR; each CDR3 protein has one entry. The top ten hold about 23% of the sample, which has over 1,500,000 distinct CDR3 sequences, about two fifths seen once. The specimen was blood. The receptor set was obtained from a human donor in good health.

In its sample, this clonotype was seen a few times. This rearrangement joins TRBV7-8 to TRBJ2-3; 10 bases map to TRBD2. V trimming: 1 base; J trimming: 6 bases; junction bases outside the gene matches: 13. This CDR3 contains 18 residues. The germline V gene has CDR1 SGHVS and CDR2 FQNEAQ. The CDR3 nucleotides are TGTGCCAGCAGCTTAGTAGCGGGGGGTCTCCCCGAGATGGATACGCAGTATTTT. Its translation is CASSLVAGGLPEMDTQYF. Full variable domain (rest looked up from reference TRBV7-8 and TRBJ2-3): GAGVSQSPRYKVAKRGQDVALRCDPISGHVSLFWYQQALGQGPEFLTYFQNEAQLDKSGLPSDRFFAERPEGSVSTLKIQRTQQEDSAVYLCASSLVAGGLPEMDTQYFGPGTRLTVL.

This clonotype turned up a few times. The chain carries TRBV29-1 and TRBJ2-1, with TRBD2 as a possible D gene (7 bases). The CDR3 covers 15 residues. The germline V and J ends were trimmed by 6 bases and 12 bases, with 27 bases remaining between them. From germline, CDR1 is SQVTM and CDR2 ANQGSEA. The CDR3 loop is CSVEGGVGLVYGQFF. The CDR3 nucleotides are TGCAGCGTCGAGGGGGGGGTAGGACTAGTTTATGGGCAGTTCTTC.

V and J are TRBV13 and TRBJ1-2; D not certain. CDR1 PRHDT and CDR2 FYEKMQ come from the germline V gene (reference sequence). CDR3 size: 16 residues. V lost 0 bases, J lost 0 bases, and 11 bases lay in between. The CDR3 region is CASSLGRGGANYGYTF. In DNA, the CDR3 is TGTGCCAGCAGCTTAGGCCGGGGAGGAGCTAACTATGGCTACACCTTC.

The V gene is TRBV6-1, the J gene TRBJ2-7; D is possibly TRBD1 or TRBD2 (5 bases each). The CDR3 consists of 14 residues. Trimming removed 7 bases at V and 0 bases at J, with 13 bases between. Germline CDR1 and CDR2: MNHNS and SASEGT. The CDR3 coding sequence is TGTGCCAGCAAGAATGAGGGGAGCTCCTACGAGCAGTACTTC. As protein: CASKNEGSSYEQYF.

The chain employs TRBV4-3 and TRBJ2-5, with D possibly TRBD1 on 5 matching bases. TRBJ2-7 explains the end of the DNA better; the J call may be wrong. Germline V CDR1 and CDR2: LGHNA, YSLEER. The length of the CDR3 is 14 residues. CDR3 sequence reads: CASSQVAGTGEQYF. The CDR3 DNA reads TGCGCCAGCAGCCAAGTAGCAGGAACAGGCGAGCAGTACTTC.

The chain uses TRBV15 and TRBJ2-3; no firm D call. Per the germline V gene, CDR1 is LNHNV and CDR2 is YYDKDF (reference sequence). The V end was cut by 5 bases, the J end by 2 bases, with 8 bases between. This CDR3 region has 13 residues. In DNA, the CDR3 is TGTGCCACCAGCTTTGGGATCACAGATACGCAGTATTTT. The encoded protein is CATSFGITDTQYF.

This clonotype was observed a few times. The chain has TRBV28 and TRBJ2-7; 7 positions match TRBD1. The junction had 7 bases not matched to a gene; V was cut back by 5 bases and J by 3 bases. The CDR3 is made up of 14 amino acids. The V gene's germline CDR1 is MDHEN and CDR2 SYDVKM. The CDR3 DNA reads TGTGCCAGCAGTACAACAGGGGTCTACTACGAGCAGTACTTC. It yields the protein CASSTTGVYYEQYF.

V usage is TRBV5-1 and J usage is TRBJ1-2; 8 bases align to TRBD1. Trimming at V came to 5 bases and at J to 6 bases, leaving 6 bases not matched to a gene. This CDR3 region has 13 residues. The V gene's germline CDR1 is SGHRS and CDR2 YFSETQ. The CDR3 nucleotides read TGCGCCAGCAGACGGACAGGGAAGGATGGCTACACCTTC. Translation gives CASRRTGKDGYTF.

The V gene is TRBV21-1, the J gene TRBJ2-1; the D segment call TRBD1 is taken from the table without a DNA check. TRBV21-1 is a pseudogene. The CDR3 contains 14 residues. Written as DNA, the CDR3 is TGTGCCACCGCTGACAGGGGGCCTTACAATGAGCAGTTCTTC. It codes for CATADRGPYNEQFF.

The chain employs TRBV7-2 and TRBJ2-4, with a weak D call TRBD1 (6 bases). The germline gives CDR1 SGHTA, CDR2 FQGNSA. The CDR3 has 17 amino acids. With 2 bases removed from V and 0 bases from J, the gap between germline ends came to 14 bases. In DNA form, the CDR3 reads TGTGCCAGCAGCTTACCCTGGACAGAAATAGCCAAAAACATTCAGTACTTC. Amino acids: CASSLPWTEIAKNIQYF.

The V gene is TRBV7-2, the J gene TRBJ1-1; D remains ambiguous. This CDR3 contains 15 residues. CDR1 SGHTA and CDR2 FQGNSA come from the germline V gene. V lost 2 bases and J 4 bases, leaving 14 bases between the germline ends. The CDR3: CASSLQSTAPTEAFF. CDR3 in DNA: TGTGCCAGCAGCTTACAGTCGACGGCGCCCACTGAAGCTTTCTTT.

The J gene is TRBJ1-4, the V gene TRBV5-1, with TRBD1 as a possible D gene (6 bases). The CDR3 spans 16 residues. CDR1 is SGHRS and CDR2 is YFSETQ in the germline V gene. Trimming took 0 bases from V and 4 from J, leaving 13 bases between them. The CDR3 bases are TGCGCCAGCAGCTTGGCCCTCGGACAGTTTAATGAAAAACTGTTTTTT. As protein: CASSLALGQFNEKLFF.

The CDR3 sequence is CASSQLLLSDQPQHF. The CDR3 DNA reads as TGCGCCAGCAGCCAGTTGCTCTTGAGCGATCAGCCCCAGCATTTT. This rearrangement joins TRBV4-1 to TRBJ1-5; D gene unclear. The V and J ends lost 3 bases and 5 bases respectively, with 14 bases between them. Per germline, CDR1 MGHRA and CDR2 YSYEKL. The CDR3 extends over 15 amino acids.

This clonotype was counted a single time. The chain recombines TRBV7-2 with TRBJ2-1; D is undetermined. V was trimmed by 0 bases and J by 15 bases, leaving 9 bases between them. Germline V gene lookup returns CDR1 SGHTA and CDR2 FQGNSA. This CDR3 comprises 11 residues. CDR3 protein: CASSLAPSVFF. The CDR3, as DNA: TGTGCCAGCAGCTTAGCTCCGTCCGTGTTCTTC.

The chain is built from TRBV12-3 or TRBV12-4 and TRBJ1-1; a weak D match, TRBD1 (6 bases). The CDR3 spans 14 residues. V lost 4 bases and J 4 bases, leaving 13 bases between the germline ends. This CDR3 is CASSWGGAGTEAFF. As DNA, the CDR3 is TGTGCCAGCAGTTGGGGGGGGGCTGGCACTGAAGCTTTCTTT.

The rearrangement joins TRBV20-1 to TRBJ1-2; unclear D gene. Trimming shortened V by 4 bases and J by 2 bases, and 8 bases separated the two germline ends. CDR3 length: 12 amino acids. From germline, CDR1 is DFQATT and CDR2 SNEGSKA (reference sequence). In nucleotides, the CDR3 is TGCAGTGCTATCGACCCCAACTATGGCTACACCTTC. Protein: CSAIDPNYGYTF.

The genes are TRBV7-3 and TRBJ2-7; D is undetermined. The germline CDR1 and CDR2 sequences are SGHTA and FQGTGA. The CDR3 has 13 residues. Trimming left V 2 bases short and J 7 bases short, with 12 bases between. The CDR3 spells CASSLLRASEQYF. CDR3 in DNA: TGTGCCAGCAGCTTATTAAGAGCGTCGGAGCAGTACTTC.

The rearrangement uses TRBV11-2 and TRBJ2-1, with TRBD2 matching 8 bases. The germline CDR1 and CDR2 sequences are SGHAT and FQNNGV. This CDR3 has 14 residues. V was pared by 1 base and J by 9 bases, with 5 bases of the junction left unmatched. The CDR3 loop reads CASSLARGGFEQFF. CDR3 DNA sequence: TGTGCCAGCAGCTTAGCCCGGGGGGGCTTTGAGCAGTTCTTC. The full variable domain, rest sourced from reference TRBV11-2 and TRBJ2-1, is EAGVAQSPRYKIIEKRQSVAFWCNPISGHATLYWYQQILGQGPKLLIQFQNNGVVDDSQLPKDRFSAERLKGVDSTLKIQPAKLEDSAVYLCASSLARGGFEQFFGPGTRLTVL.

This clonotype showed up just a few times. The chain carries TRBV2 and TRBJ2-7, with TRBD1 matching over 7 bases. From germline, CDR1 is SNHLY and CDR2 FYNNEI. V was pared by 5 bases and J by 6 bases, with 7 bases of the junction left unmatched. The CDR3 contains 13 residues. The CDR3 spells CASSQDRVGEQYF. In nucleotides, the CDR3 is TGTGCCAGCAGTCAAGACAGGGTAGGCGAGCAGTACTTC.

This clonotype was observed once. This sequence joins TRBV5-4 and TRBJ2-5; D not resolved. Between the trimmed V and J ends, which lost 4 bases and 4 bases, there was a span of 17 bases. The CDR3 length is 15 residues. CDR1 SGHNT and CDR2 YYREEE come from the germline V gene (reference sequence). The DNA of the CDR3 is TGTGCCAGCAGCCCTCTGTCGTCGGGCCTAGAGACCCAGTACTTC. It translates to CASSPLSSGLETQYF.

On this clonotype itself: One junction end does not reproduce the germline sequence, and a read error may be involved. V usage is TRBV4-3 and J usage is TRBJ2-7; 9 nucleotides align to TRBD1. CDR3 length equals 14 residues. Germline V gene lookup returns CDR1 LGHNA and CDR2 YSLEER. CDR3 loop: CTSSRDRVVYEQYF. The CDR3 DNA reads TGCACCAGCAGCAGGGACAGGGTGGTTTACGAGCAGTACTTC.

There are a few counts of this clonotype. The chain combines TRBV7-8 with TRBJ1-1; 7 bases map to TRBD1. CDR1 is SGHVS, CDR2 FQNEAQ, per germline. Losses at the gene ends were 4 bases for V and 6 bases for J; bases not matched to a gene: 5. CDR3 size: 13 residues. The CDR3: CASSYSRGAEAFF. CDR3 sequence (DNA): TGTGCCAGCAGCTACTCCAGGGGGGCTGAAGCTTTCTTT.

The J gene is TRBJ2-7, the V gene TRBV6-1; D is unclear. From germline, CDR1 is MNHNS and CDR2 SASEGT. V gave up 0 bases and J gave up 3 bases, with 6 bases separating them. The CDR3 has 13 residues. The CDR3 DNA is TGTGCCAGCAGTGAAGCGCCCCACTACGAGCAGTACTTC. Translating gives CASSEAPHYEQYF.

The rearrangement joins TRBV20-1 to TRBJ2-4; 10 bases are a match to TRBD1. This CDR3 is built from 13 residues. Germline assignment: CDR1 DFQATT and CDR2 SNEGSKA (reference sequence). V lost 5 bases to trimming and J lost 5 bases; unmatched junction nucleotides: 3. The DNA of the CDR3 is TGCAGTGCTCTCGGGACAGGGGAAAACATTCAGTACTTC. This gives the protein CSALGTGENIQYF.

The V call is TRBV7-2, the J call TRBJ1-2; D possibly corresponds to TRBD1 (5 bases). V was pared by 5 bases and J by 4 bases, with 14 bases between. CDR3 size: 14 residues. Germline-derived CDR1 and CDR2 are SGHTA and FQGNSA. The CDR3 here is CASSQSVGGYGYTF. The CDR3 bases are TGTGCCAGCAGCCAGTCTGTTGGGGGCTATGGCTACACCTTC.